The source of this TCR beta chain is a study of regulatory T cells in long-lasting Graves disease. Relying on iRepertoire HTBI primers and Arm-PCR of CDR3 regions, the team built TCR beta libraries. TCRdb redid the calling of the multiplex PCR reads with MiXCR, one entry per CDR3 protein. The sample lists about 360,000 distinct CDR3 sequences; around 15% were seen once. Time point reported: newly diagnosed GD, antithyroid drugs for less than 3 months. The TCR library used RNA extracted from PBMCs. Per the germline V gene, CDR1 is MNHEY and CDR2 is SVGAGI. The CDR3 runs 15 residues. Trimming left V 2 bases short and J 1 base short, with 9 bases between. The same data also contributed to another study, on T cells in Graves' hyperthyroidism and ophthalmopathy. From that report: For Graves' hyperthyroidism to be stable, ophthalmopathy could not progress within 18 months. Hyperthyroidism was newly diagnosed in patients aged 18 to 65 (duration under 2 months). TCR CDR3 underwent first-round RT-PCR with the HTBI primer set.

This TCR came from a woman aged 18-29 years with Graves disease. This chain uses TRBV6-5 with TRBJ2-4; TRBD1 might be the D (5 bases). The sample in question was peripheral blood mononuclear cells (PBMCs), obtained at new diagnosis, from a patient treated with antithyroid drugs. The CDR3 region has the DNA TGTGCCAGCAGTTACCCCCAGGGCGCCAAAAACATTCAGTACTTC. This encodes CASSYPQGAKNIQYF.